The TCR beta chain described here comes from a study of blood T cell repertoires in COVID-19. Profiling relied on immunoSEQ multiplex PCR, and the TCRdb table lists in-frame clones only, not all of them. The profile shows 200,000 to 250,000 clones, over 80% of them singletons. Germline trimming cut 7 bases from V and 3 bases from J; bases unmatched to any gene: 9. Germline-derived CDR1 and CDR2 are KGHDR and SFDVKD. CDR3 length: 16 amino acids. This study enrolled people aged roughly 18 to 100 from about two dozen US geographic areas. Clinical history reported by participants formed the basis on which cohorts were assigned.

The clonotype originates from a man aged 18 to 35 with acute COVID-19. Source material: PBMCs or T cells enriched from blood (not recorded which). The V gene is TRBV24-1, the J gene TRBJ2-1; 9 nucleotides match TRBD1. The CDR3 sequence is CATSGGMGQGYNEQFF. The CDR3 DNA sequence: TGTGCCACCAGCGGGGGTATGGGACAGGGCTACAATGAGCAGTTCTTC.